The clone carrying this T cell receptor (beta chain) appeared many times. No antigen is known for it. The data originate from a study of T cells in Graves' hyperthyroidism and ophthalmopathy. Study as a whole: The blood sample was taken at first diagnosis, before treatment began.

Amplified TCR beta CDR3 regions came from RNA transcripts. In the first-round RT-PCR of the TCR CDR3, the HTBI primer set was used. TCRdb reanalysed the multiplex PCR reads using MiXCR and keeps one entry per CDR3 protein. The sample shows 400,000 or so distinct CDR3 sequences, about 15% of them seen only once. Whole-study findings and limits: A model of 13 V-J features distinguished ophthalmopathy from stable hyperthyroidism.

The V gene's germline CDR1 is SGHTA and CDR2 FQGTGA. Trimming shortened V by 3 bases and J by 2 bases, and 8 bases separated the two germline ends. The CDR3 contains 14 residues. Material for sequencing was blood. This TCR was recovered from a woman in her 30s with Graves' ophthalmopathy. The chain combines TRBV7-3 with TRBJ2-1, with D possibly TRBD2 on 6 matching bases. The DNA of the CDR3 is TGTGCCAGCAGCTTGGAGGGCCCCTACAATGAGCAGTTCTTC. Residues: CASSLEGPYNEQFF.